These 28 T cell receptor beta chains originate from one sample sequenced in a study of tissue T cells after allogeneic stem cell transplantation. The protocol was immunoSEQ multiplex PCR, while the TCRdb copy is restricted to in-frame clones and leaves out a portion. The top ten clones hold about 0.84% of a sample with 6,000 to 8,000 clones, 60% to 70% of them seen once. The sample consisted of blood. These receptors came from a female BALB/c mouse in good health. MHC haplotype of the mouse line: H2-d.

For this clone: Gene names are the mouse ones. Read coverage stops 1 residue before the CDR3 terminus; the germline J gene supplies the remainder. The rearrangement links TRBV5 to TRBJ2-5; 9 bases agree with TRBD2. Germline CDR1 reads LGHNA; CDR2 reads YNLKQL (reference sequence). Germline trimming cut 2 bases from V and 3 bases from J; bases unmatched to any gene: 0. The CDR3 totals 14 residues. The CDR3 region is CASSQTGGQDTQYF. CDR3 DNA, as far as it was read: TGTGCCAGCAGCCAAACTGGGGGGCAAGACACCCAGTAC.

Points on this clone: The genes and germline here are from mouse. The CDR3 bases that were read are TGTGCCAGCAGCTATTTACTGGGAGAAAACACCTTGTAC. Amino acid sequence: CASSYLLGENTLY. The full CDR3 protein reads CASSYLLGENTLYF. V is TRBV4 and J is TRBJ2-4; the D gene is possibly TRBD2 (6 bases). From the germline J gene comes the end of the CDR3, since the read stops 1 residue before it. Germline CDR1 reads LGHDT; CDR2 reads YNNKQL (reference sequence). The CDR3 runs 14 residues. The V end was cut by 3 bases, the J end by 4 bases, with 11 bases between. Complete variable domain (other parts from reference TRBV4 and TRBJ2-4): ETAVFQTPNYHVTQVGNEVSFNCKQTLGHDTMYWYKQDSKKLLKIMFSYNNKQLIVNETVPRRFSPQSSDKAHLNLRIKSVEPEDSAVYLCASSYLLGENTLYFGAGTRLSVL.

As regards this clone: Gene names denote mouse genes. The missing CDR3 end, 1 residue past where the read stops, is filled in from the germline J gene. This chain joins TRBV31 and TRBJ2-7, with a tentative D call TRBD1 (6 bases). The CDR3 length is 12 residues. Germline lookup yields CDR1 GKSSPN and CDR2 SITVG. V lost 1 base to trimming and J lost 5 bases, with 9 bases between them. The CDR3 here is CAWSPGAHEQYF. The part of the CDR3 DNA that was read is TGTGCCTGGAGTCCAGGGGCGCATGAACAGTAC.

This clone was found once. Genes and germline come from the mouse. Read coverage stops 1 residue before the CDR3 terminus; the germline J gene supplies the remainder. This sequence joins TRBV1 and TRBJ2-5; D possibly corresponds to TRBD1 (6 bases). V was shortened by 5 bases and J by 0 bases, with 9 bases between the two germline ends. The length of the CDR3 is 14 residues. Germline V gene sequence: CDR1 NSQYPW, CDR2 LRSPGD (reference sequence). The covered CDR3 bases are TGCACCTGCAGTTCAGGGGTTAACCAAGACACCCAGTAC. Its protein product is CTCSSGVNQDTQY. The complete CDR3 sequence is CTCSSGVNQDTQYF.

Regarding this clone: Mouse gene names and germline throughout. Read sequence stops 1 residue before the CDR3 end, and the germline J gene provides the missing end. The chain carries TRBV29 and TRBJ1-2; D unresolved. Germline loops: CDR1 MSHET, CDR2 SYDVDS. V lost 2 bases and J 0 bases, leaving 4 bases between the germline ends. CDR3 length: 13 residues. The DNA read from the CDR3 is TGTGCTAGCAGTTTAACAGCAAACTCCGACTACACC. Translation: CASSLTANSDYT. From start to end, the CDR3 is CASSLTANSDYTF.

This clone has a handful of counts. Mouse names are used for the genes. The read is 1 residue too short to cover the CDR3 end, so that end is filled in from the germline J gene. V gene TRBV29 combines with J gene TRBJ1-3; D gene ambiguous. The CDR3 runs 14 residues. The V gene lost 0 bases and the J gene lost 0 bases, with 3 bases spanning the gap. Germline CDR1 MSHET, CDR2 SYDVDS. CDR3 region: CASSLSLSGNTLYF. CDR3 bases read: TGTGCTAGCAGTTTATCCCTTTCTGGAAATACGCTCTAT.

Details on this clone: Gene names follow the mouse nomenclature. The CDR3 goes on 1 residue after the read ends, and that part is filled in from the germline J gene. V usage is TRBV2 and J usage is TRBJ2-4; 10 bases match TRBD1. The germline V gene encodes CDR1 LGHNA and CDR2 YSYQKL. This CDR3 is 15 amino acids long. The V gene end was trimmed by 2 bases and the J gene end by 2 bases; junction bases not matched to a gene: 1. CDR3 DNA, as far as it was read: TGTGCCAGCAGCCAAAGACAGGGGGCTCAAAACACCTTGTAC. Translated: CASSQRQGAQNTLY. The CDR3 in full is CASSQRQGAQNTLYF.

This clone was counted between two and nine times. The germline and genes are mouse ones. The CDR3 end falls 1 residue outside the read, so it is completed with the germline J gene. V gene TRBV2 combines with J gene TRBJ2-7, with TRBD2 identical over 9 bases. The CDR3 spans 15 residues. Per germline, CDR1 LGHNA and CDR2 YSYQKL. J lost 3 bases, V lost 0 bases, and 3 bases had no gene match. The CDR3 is CASSQDGGLGYEQYF. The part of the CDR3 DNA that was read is TGTGCCAGCAGCCAAGATGGGGGACTGGGCTATGAACAGTAC.

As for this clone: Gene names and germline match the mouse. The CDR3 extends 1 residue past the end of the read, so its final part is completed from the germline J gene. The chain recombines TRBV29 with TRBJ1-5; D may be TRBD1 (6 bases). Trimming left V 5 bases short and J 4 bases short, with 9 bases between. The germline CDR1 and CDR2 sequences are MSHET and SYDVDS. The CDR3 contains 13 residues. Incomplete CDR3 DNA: TGTGCTAGCAGTCCTACAGGGAACCAGGCTCCGCTT. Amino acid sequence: CASSPTGNQAPL. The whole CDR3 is CASSPTGNQAPLF.

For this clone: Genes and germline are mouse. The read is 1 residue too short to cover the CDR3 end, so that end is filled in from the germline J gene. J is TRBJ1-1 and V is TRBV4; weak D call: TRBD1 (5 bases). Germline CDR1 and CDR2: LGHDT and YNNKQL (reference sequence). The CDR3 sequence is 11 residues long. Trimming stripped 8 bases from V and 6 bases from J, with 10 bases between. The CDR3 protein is CASQRGPEVFF. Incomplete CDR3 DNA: TGTGCCAGCCAGAGGGGACCAGAAGTCTTC. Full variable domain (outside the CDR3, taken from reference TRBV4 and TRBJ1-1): ETAVFQTPNYHVTQVGNEVSFNCKQTLGHDTMYWYKQDSKKLLKIMFSYNNKQLIVNETVPRRFSPQSSDKAHLNLRIKSVEPEDSAVYLCASQRGPEVFFGKGTRLTVV.

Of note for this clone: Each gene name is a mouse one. CDR3 amino acids: CASSQEWTTSQNTLYF. The covered CDR3 bases are TGTGCCAGCAGCCAAGAATGGACAACTAGTCAAAACACCTTGTAC. J is TRBJ2-4 and V is TRBV5; weak D call: TRBD1 (5 bases). The DNA ends 1 residue before the CDR3 does, and the rest of the CDR3 is filled in from the germline J gene. The CDR3 is made up of 16 amino acids. Per germline, CDR1 LGHNA and CDR2 YNLKQL (reference sequence). V was clipped by 0 bases and J by 0 bases, with 10 bases between them.

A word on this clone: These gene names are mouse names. Partial CDR3 DNA: TGTGCCTGGAGTAGGACTGTTGAGACCGGGCAGCTCTAC. Translating gives CAWSRTVETGQLY. The entire CDR3 sequence reads CAWSRTVETGQLYF. V is TRBV31 and J is TRBJ2-2, with a weak D call TRBD2 (6 bases). The CDR3 end lies 1 residue beyond the end of the read and is filled in from the germline J gene. V was clipped by 2 bases and J by 5 bases, with 12 bases between them. Germline CDR1 is GKSSPN and CDR2 is SITVG. This CDR3 contains 14 residues.

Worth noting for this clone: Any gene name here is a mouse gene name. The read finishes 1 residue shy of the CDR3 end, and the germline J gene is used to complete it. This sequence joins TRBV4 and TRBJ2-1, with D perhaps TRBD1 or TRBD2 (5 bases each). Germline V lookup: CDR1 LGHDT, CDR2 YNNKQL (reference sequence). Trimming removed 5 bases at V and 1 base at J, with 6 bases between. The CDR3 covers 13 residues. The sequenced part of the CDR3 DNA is TGTGCCAGCAGCCGGGACAACTATGCTGAGCAGTTC. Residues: CASSRDNYAEQF. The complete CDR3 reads CASSRDNYAEQFF.

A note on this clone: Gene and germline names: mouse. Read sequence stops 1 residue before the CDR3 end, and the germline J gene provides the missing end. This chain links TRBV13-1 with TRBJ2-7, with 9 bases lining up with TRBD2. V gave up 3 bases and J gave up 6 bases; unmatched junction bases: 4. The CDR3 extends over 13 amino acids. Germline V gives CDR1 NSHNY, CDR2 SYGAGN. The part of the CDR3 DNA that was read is TGTGCCAGCAGTGGTGGGGGGGCGCGTGAACAGTAC. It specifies CASSGGGAREQY. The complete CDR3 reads CASSGGGAREQYF.

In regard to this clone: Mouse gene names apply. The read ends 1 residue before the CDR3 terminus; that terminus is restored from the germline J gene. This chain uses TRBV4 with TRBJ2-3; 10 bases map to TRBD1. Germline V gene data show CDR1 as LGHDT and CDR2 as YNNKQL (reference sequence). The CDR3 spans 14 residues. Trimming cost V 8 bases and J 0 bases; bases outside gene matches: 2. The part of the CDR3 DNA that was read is TGTGCCAGCCGACAGGGGGCTAGTGCAGAAACGCTGTAT. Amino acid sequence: CASRQGASAETLY. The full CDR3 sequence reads CASRQGASAETLYF.

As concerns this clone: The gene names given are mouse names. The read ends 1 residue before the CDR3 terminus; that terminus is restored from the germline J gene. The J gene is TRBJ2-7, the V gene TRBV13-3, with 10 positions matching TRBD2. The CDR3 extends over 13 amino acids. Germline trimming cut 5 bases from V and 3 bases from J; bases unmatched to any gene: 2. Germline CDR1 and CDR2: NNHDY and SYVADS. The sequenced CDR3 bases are TGTGCCAGCAGGGACTGGGGGTTCTATGAACAGTAC. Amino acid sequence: CASRDWGFYEQY. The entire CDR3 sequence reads CASRDWGFYEQYF.

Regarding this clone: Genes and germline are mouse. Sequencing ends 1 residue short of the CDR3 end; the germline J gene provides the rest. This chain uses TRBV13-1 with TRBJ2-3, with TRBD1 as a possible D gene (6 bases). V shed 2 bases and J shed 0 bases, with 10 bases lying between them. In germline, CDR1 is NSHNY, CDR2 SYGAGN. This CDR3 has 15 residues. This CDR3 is CASSETGSSAETLYF. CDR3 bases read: TGTGCCAGCAGTGAAACAGGGTCTAGTGCAGAAACGCTGTAT.

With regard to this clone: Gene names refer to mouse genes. Incomplete CDR3 DNA: TGTGCCTGGAGGCCCCGGGACTTTAACTATGCTGAGCAGTTC. Its protein is CAWRPRDFNYAEQF. In full, the CDR3 is CAWRPRDFNYAEQFF. The chain recombines TRBV31 with TRBJ2-1; D is possibly TRBD2 (6 bases). The read halts 1 residue ahead of the CDR3 end, with the missing end drawn from the germline J gene. CDR3 length: 15 residues. Per the germline V gene, CDR1 is GKSSPN and CDR2 is SITVG. V gave up 3 bases and J gave up 0 bases, with 12 bases separating them.

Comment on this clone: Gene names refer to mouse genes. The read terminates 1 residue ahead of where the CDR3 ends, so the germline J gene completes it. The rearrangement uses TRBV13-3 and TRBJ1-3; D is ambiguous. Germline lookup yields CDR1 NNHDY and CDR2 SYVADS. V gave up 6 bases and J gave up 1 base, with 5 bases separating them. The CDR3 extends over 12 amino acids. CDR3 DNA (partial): TGTGCCAGCACCCCATCTGGAAATACGCTCTAT. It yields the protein CASTPSGNTLY. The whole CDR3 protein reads CASTPSGNTLYF.

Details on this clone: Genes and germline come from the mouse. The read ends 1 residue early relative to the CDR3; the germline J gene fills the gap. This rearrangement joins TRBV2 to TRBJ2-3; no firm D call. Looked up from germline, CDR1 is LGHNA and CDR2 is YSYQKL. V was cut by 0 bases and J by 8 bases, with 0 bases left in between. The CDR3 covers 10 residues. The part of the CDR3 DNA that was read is TGTGCCAGCAGCCAAGAAACGCTGTAT. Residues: CASSQETLY. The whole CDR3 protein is CASSQETLYF.

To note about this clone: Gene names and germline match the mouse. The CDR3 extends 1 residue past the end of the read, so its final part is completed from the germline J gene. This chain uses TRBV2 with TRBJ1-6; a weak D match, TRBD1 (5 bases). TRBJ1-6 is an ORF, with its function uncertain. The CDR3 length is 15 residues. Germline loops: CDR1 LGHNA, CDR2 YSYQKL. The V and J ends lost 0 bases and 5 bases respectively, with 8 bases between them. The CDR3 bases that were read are TGTGCCAGCAGCCAAGAAGGGGCAGATAATTCGCCCCTCTAC. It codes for CASSQEGADNSPLY. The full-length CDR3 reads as CASSQEGADNSPLYF.

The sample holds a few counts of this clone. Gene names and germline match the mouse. The CDR3 here is CASSQDLTGGFWEQYF. The sequenced part of the CDR3 DNA is TGTGCCAGCAGCCAAGATCTTACAGGGGGCTTTTGGGAACAGTAC. This chain connects TRBV5 to TRBJ2-7; 9 bases align to TRBD1. The read terminates 1 residue ahead of where the CDR3 ends, so the germline J gene completes it. The CDR3 has 16 amino acids. The V and J ends lost 0 bases and 7 bases, in that order; junction bases with no gene match: 10. Looked up from germline, CDR1 is LGHNA and CDR2 is YNLKQL (reference sequence).

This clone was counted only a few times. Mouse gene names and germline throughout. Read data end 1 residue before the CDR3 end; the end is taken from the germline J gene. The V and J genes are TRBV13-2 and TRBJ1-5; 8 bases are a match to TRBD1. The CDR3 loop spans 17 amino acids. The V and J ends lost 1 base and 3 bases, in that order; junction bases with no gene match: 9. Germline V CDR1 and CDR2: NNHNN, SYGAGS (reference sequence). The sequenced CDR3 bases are TGTGCCAGCGGTGATCTCCCCAGGGGGCGCATCAACCAGGCTCCGCTT. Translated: CASGDLPRGRINQAPL. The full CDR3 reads CASGDLPRGRINQAPLF.

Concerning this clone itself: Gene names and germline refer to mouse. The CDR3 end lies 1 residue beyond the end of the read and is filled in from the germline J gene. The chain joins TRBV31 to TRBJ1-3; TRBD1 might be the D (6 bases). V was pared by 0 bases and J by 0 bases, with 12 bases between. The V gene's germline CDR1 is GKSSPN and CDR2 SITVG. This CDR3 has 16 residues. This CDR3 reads CAWSLVQGPSGNTLYF. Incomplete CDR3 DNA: TGTGCCTGGAGTCTAGTCCAGGGGCCTTCTGGAAATACGCTCTAT.

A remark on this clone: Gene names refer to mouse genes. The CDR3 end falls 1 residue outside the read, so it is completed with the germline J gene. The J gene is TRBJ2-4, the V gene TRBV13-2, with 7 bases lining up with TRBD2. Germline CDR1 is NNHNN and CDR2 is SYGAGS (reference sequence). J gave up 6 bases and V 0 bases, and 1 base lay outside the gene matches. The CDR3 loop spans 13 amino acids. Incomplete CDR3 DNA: TGTGCCAGCGGTGATGGGGGGGGGAACACCTTGTAC. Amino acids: CASGDGGGNTLY. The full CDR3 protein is CASGDGGGNTLYF.

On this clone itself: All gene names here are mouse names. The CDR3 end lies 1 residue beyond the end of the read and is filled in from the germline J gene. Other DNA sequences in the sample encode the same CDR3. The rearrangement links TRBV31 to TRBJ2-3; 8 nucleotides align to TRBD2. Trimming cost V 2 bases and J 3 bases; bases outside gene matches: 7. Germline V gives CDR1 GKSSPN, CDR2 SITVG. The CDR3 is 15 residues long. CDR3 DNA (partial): TGTGCCTGGAGTATGGGGGGGGTGGGGGCAGAAACGCTGTAT. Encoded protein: CAWSMGGVGAETLY. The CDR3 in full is CAWSMGGVGAETLYF.

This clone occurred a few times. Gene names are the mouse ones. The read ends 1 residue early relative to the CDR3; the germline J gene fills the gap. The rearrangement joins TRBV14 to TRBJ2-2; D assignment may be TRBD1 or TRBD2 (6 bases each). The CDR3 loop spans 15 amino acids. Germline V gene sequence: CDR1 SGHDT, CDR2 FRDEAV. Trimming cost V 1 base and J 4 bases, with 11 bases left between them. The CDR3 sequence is CASSFTGGSTGQLYF. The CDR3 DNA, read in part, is TGTGCCAGCAGTTTCACCGGGGGCAGCACCGGGCAGCTCTAC.

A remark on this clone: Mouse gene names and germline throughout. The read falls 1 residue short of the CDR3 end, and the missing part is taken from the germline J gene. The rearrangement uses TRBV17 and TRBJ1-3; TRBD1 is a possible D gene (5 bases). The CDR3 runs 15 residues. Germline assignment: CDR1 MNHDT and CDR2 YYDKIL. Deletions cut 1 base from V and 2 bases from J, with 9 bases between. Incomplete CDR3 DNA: TGTGCTAGCAGTAGAGGCCAGGGAGCTGGAAATACGCTCTAT. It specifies CASSRGQGAGNTLY. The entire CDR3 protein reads CASSRGQGAGNTLYF.